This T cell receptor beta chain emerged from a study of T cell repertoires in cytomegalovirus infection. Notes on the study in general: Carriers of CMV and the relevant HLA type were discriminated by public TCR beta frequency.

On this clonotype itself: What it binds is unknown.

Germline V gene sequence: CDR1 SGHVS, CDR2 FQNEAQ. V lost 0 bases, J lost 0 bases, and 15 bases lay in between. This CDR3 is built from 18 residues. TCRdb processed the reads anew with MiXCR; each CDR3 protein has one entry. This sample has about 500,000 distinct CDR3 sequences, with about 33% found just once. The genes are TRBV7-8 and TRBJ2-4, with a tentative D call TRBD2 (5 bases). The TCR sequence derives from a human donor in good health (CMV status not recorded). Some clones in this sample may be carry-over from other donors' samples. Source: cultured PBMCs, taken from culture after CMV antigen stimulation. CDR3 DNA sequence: TGTGCCAGCAGCTTAGCTCGATGGACTTCCTTAGCCAAAAACATTCAGTACTTC. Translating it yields CASSLARWTSLAKNIQYF.